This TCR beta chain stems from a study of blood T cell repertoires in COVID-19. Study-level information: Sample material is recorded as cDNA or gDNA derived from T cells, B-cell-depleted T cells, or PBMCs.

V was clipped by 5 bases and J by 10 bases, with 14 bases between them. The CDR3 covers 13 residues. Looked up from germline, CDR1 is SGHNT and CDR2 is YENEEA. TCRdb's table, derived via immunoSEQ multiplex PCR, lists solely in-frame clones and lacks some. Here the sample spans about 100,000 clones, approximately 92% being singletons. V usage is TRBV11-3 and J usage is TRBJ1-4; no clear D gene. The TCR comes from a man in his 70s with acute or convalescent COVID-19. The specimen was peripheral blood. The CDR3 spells CASSDRGEGKLFF. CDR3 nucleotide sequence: TGTGCCAGCAGCGACCGTGGGGAGGGAAAACTGTTTTTT.